These 2 T cell receptor beta chains came from one sample sequenced in a study of T cell responses to AZD1222 COVID-19 vaccine. Using immunoSEQ multiplex PCR, the repertoire was profiled, and TCRdb retains in-frame clones only, with some absent. The sample lists about 140,000 clones, just over 85% occurring once. This specimen consisted of peripheral blood, obtained on day 0 of AZD1222 vaccination. Every receptor here comes from an adult in good health.

The chain is built from TRBV7-9 and TRBJ2-1, with D unresolved. This CDR3 comprises 17 residues. Germline V lookup: CDR1 SEHNR, CDR2 FQNEAQ (reference sequence). Trimming removed 1 base at V and 0 bases at J, with 13 bases between. CDR3: CASSLVTAFSSYNEQFF. The CDR3 nucleotides are TGTGCCAGCAGCTTAGTCACCGCGTTCAGCTCCTACAATGAGCAGTTCTTC.

V usage is TRBV30 and J usage is TRBJ2-5, with D unclear. The CDR3 is made up of 13 amino acids. The V end lost 2 bases, the J end lost 3 bases, and 10 bases lay between the germline ends. Germline V gene sequence: CDR1 GTSNPN, CDR2 SVGIG (reference sequence). This CDR3 is CAWSFGVKETQYF. The CDR3 bases are TGTGCCTGGAGTTTTGGCGTTAAAGAGACCCAGTACTTC.